Included here is one T cell receptor (beta chain) sequence, with context. These data originate in a study of blood T cell repertoires in COVID-19. Study overall: Both acute and convalescent COVID-19 samples were obtained from the United States, Italy and Spain. T cells, B-cell-depleted T cells, or PBMCs supplied cDNA or gDNA.

In the original processing: Amplified reference gene primers provided the basis for estimating nucleated cell counts. Assay: immunoSEQ multiplex PCR; the TCRdb copy retains only in-frame clones and omits some. The DNA was the basis for D and trimming; V, J and clone size are from that table. This table has about 200,000 clones, approximately 82% appearing once. The CDR3 has 20 residues. This clonotype was sampled from a human donor in a cohort sampled during active COVID-19. This chain links TRBV7-5 with TRBJ2-2; TRBD2 is taken as the D call from the table, unchecked against the DNA. TRBV7-5 is described as a pseudogene. The specimen sequenced was peripheral blood. CDR3 sequence: CVRSPFGLAGERRDTGELFF. DNA for the CDR3: TGTGTCAGAAGCCCTTTTGGACTAGCGGGAGAACGAAGGGACACCGGGGAGCTGTTTTTT.